The next 22 T cell receptor beta chains were all read from a single sample in a study of Graves' ophthalmopathy and Graves' hyperthyroidism. Amplification of TCR beta CDR3 regions used RNA transcripts. HTBI primers were employed in first-round RT-PCR, then a second-round multiplex PCR followed. TCRdb re-called the multiplex PCR reads through MiXCR, storing one row per CDR3 protein. Of 600,000 to 650,000 distinct CDR3 sequences listed, 22% are singletons. The sample consisted of peripheral blood. These TCRs come from a young woman with stable Graves' hyperthyroidism. Some clones in this sample may be carry-over from other donors' samples.

This clonotype was observed many times. The rearrangement joins TRBV2 to TRBJ1-2; D gene uncertain. This CDR3 region has 16 residues. The V end was cut by 3 bases, the J end by 4 bases, with 18 bases between. CDR1 and CDR2 from the germline V gene are SNHLY and FYNNEI. The CDR3 DNA is TGTGCCAGCAGTGAGGCAACAGAATATGAGATCTATGGCTACACCTTC. As protein: CASSEATEYEIYGYTF. The full variable domain, in which reference TRBV2 and TRBJ1-2 provide the parts outside the CDR3, is EPEVTQTPSHQVTQMGQEVILRCVPISNHLYFYWYRQILGQKVEFLVSFYNNEISEKSEIFDDQFSVERPDGSNFTLKIRSTKLEDSAMYFCASSEATEYEIYGYTFGSGTRLTVV.

The table lists this clonotype with many counts. The chain joins TRBV19 to TRBJ1-5; TRBD1 matches 9 bases. The length of the CDR3 is 14 residues. From germline, CDR1 is LNHDA and CDR2 SQIVND (reference sequence). The ends lost 6 bases at V and 6 bases at J; junction bases unmatched: 6. The CDR3 region has the DNA TGTGCCAGTAGCGGGACAGGGAGCGGTCAGCCCCAGCATTTT. Residues: CASSGTGSGQPQHF. The full variable domain, its missing parts supplied by reference TRBV19 and TRBJ1-5, is DGGITQSPKYLFRKEGQNVTLSCEQNLNHDAMYWYRQDPGQGLRLIYYSQIVNDFQKGDIAEGYSVSREKKESFPLTVTSAQKNPTAFYLCASSGTGSGQPQHFGDGTRLSIL.

The chain is built from TRBV6-1 and TRBJ2-5; 7 bases agree with TRBD1. The CDR3 extends over 14 amino acids. Germline-derived CDR1 and CDR2 are MNHNS and SASEGT. J was trimmed by 4 bases and V by 7 bases; bases with no gene match: 9. The CDR3 here is CASTRTGSSETQYF. The CDR3 bases are TGTGCCAGCACCCGGACAGGTTCATCAGAGACCCAGTACTTC.

This clonotype appeared many times. The V and J genes are TRBV11-2 and TRBJ2-4, with TRBD1 matching 7 bases. J lost 7 bases, V lost 3 bases, and 3 bases had no gene match. CDR3 length: 13 amino acids. Germline V gene lookup returns CDR1 SGHAT and CDR2 FQNNGV. CDR3 amino acids: CASSFRQGNIQYF. CDR3 in DNA: TGTGCCAGCAGCTTCCGACAGGGCAACATTCAGTACTTC.

The sample holds one count of this clonotype. The genes are TRBV10-3 and TRBJ1-1; D is undetermined. Germline V gene lookup returns CDR1 ENHRY and CDR2 SYGVKD. Trimming removed 2 bases at V and 3 bases at J, with 10 bases between. The CDR3 covers 14 residues. CDR3 amino acids: CAISEDISYTEAFF. CDR3 bases: TGTGCCATCAGTGAGGACATCAGCTACACTGAAGCTTTCTTT.

V gene TRBV24-1 combines with J gene TRBJ1-5, with D tentatively TRBD1 (5 bases). The germline CDR1 and CDR2 sequences are KGHDR and SFDVKD. V lost 4 bases, J lost 7 bases, and 13 bases lay in between. The CDR3 totals 14 residues. CDR3 loop: CATSEKGKWQPQHF. For the CDR3, the DNA is TGTGCCACCAGTGAAAAGGGGAAGTGGCAGCCCCAGCATTTT.

This clonotype was recorded at least ten times. The chain joins TRBV12-3 or TRBV12-4 to TRBJ1-2, with D perhaps matching TRBD1 (6 bases). Between the trimmed V and J ends, which lost 5 bases and 4 bases, there was a span of 14 bases. CDR3 length equals 14 residues. The CDR3 nucleotides read TGTGCCAGCAGTCGCGGACAGTCGACCTATGGCTACACCTTC. Translation: CASSRGQSTYGYTF.

This clonotype was observed at least ten times. V usage is TRBV6-1 and J usage is TRBJ2-5; tentatively, D is TRBD2 (5 bases). This CDR3 has 14 amino acids. Germline assignment: CDR1 MNHNS and CDR2 SASEGT. V dropped 5 bases and J dropped 6 bases, with 16 bases sitting between them. The CDR3 loop reads CASSSAEGVKTQYF. As DNA, the CDR3 is TGTGCCAGCAGTAGCGCCGAGGGCGTGAAGACCCAGTACTTC.

The table lists this clonotype with many counts. The V and J genes are TRBV12-3 or TRBV12-4 and TRBJ2-2; 7 positions match TRBD1. This CDR3 contains 14 residues. J was trimmed by 3 bases and V by 6 bases; bases with no gene match: 4. The CDR3 region is CASSTGQYTGELFF. For the CDR3, the DNA is TGTGCCAGCAGCACGGGACAGTACACCGGGGAGCTGTTTTTT.

There are many counts of this clonotype. The rearrangement joins TRBV12-3 or TRBV12-4 to TRBJ1-6; D gene uncertain. The CDR3 is 13 residues long. Trimming removed 5 bases at V and 11 bases at J, with 13 bases between. The CDR3 DNA is TGTGCCAGCAGTGGGTTCGGGAGGACACCCCTCCACTTT. This gives the protein CASSGFGRTPLHF.

This clonotype has a count of ten or more. The J gene is TRBJ1-1, the V gene TRBV13; D is undetermined. The CDR3 is made up of 14 amino acids. The germline gives CDR1 PRHDT, CDR2 FYEKMQ (reference sequence). V was cut by 3 bases and J by 6 bases, with 14 bases left in between. In DNA, the CDR3 is TGTGCCAGCAGCTTCGACGGGCCCTCCGCTGAAGCTTTCTTT. Protein sequence: CASSFDGPSAEAFF.

This clonotype was seen more than once but under ten times. The rearrangement joins TRBV7-2 to TRBJ2-5; 11 bases map to TRBD2. There are 17 residues in the CDR3. The V gene's germline CDR1 is SGHTA and CDR2 FQGNSA. The V segment lost 1 base and the J segment 7 bases; nucleotides outside the gene matches: 11. The CDR3 is CASSLEDSGGARGTQYF. The CDR3 bases are TGTGCCAGCAGCTTAGAAGATAGCGGGGGGGCTAGGGGGACCCAGTACTTC.

This clonotype was picked up many times. This chain links TRBV9 with TRBJ1-6, with D possibly being TRBD1 (5 bases). Germline CDR1 is SGDLS and CDR2 is YYNGEE. The CDR3 loop spans 14 amino acids. Between the trimmed V and J ends, which lost 4 bases and 8 bases, there was a span of 13 bases. For the CDR3, the DNA is TGTGCCAGCAGCTACGGGGCTAGGGATTCACCCCTCCACTTT. It is translated as CASSYGARDSPLHF.

This clonotype was found many times. The V and J genes are TRBV19 and TRBJ1-5; TRBD1 matches 9 bases. The CDR3 length is 17 residues. Trimming cost V 2 bases and J 7 bases; bases outside gene matches: 12. Germline values: CDR1 LNHDA, CDR2 SQIVND (reference sequence). The CDR3 spells CASSISPMMGTGQPQHF. In nucleotides, the CDR3 is TGTGCCAGTAGTATATCTCCGATGATGGGGACAGGGCAGCCCCAGCATTTT.

This clonotype was counted a single time. This chain connects TRBV12-3 or TRBV12-4 to TRBJ1-1; tentatively, D is TRBD1 (6 bases). Trimming pared 6 bases from V and 4 bases from J, leaving 18 bases between. The CDR3 sequence is 15 residues long. The CDR3 region is CASSTPAGGITEAFF. CDR3 coding DNA: TGTGCCAGCAGCACCCCCGCGGGGGGCATCACTGAAGCTTTCTTT.

This clonotype was seen ten or more times. This rearrangement joins TRBV18 to TRBJ2-5; D gene unclear. V gave up 0 bases and J gave up 2 bases, with 7 bases separating them. The CDR3 spans 14 residues. The germline CDR1 and CDR2 sequences are KGHSH and LQKENI. The CDR3 DNA sequence: TGTGCCAGCTCACCACCGGGCCGGCAAGAGACCCAGTACTTC. Protein: CASSPPGRQETQYF.

This clonotype was observed a few times. The J gene is TRBJ2-7, the V gene TRBV20-1; 12 bases map to TRBD1. This CDR3 spans 16 amino acids. CDR1 and CDR2 (germline): DFQATT, SNEGSKA (reference sequence). V gave up 6 bases and J gave up 1 base; unmatched junction bases: 10. In DNA, the CDR3 is TGCAGTGCCGGGACAGGGGGCTCCCCGTGGTCCTACGAGCAGTACTTC. This encodes CSAGTGGSPWSYEQYF.

The table lists this clonotype with many counts. The V and J genes are TRBV28 and TRBJ2-5; 10 positions agree with TRBD2. The CDR3 totals 15 residues. V lost 2 bases, J lost 4 bases, and 4 bases stayed unmatched. Germline CDR1 MDHEN, CDR2 SYDVKM. The CDR3 loop reads CASSLQREGLETQYF. The CDR3, as DNA: TGTGCCAGCAGTTTACAGCGGGAGGGCCTAGAGACCCAGTACTTC.

This clonotype was seen ten or more times. The V call is TRBV10-2, the J call TRBJ2-7; the match to TRBD1 covers 9 bases. CDR1 and CDR2 from the germline V gene are WSHSY and SAAADI. This CDR3 comprises 14 residues. Unmatched junction bases numbered 3, after V lost 2 bases and J lost 4 bases. The CDR3 spells CASSELGQGYEQYF. DNA for the CDR3: TGCGCCAGCAGTGAGCTTGGACAGGGGTACGAGCAGTACTTC.

This clonotype was picked up many times. V is TRBV2 and J is TRBJ1-1; D might be TRBD1 (5 bases). CDR1 SNHLY and CDR2 FYNNEI come from the germline V gene. The CDR3 has 13 residues. Trimming took 7 bases from V and 7 from J, leaving 16 bases between them. The CDR3 DNA sequence: TGTGCCAGCACATCGGACACAGTAAATGAAGCTTTCTTT. As protein: CASTSDTVNEAFF.

The chain employs TRBV5-1 and TRBJ2-7; 8 bases are a match to TRBD1. Germline CDR1 SGHRS, CDR2 YFSETQ. The CDR3 sequence is 14 residues long. The V gene end was trimmed by 4 bases and the J gene end by 5 bases; junction bases not matched to a gene: 8. In DNA, the CDR3 is TGCGCCAGCAGCACGCAGACAGGGGAAGACGAGCAGTACTTC. Protein product: CASSTQTGEDEQYF.

This clonotype was seen ten or more times. The CDR3 reads CASSSLAVAPYEQYF. CDR3 coding DNA: TGTGCCAGCAGCTCCCTAGCGGTTGCGCCCTACGAGCAGTACTTC. This chain joins TRBV7-8 and TRBJ2-7, with 7 nucleotides matching TRBD2. Germline V gene data show CDR1 as SGHVS and CDR2 as FQNEAQ. This CDR3 is built from 15 residues. J lost 2 bases, V lost 4 bases, and 8 bases had no gene match.